These 23 T cell receptor beta chains originate from one sample sequenced in a study of shared clonotypes between healthy human individuals. Clones were sequenced by immunoSEQ multiplex PCR, and TCRdb holds only the in-frame ones, with some missing. The sample lists approximately 100,000 clones, just over 65% occurring once. The sample comprised memory CD8+ T cells sorted from blood. As for subset: CD45RO+ cells pooled with CCR7-negative TemRA cells. The receptors come from a woman aged 30 to 39 in good health.

The chain couples TRBV7-9 to TRBJ2-1, with 7 bases aligning to TRBD2. The CDR3 sequence is 16 residues long. V shed 5 bases, J shed 1 base, and the junction held 8 bases outside the gene matches. Per germline, CDR1 SEHNR and CDR2 FQNEAQ (reference sequence). CDR3 sequence reads: CASSARGGSSYNEQFF. Here the CDR3 DNA reads TGTGCCAGCAGCGCCCGCGGCGGGAGTTCCTACAATGAGCAGTTCTTC.

Many counts were recorded for this clone. This chain uses TRBV5-1 with TRBJ2-7; 9 bases are shared with TRBD2. The J segment lost 6 bases and the V segment lost 0 bases, leaving 4 bases of the junction unmatched. CDR1 is SGHRS and CDR2 is YFSETQ in the germline V gene. The CDR3 runs 14 residues. The CDR3 here is CASSLVAGAPEQYF. CDR3 sequence (DNA): TGCGCCAGCAGCTTGGTAGCGGGAGCCCCCGAGCAGTACTTC.

This chain links TRBV9 with TRBJ2-1; 10 bases fit TRBD2. The CDR3 length is 14 residues. Germline CDR1 reads SGDLS; CDR2 reads YYNGEE. The junction had 5 bases not matched to a gene; V was cut back by 2 bases and J by 9 bases. The CDR3 protein is CASSVLAGGGEQFF. In nucleotides, the CDR3 is TGTGCCAGCAGCGTTTTAGCGGGAGGTGGTGAGCAGTTCTTC.

V gene TRBV6-1 combines with J gene TRBJ1-4; the match to TRBD1 covers 9 bases. The germline CDR1 and CDR2 sequences are MNHNS and SASEGT. This CDR3 comprises 15 residues. J gave up 8 bases and V 3 bases, and 7 bases lay outside the gene matches. The CDR3: CASSDIQGAWEKLFF. CDR3 coding DNA: TGTGCCAGCAGTGACATACAGGGGGCTTGGGAAAAACTGTTTTTT.

The chain uses TRBV28 and TRBJ2-1; the match to TRBD2 covers 13 bases. The V and J ends lost 6 bases and 5 bases, in that order; junction bases with no gene match: 4. Germline values: CDR1 MDHEN, CDR2 SYDVKM. This CDR3 is 15 amino acids long. The CDR3 loop reads CASRSGTSGNNEQFF. CDR3 nucleotides: TGTGCCAGCAGGTCCGGGACTAGCGGGAACAATGAGCAGTTCTTC.

V and J are TRBV28 and TRBJ2-7; TRBD2 matches at 10 bases. Germline trimming cut 5 bases from V and 2 bases from J; bases unmatched to any gene: 3. The germline CDR1 and CDR2 sequences are MDHEN and SYDVKM. There are 14 residues in the CDR3. The CDR3, as DNA: TGTGCCAGCAGTACTAGCGGGAAGACCTACGAGCAGTACTTC. Protein: CASSTSGKTYEQYF.

CDR3 bases: TGTGCCAGCAGTTTTCCCCATTATCTGAACACTGAAGCTTTCTTT. Encoded protein: CASSFPHYLNTEAFF. J is TRBJ1-1 and V is TRBV28; D remains ambiguous. V lost 3 bases and J lost 0, with 11 bases in between. The CDR3 covers 15 residues. Germline V gene data show CDR1 as MDHEN and CDR2 as SYDVKM.

This clone turned up a few times. This chain uses TRBV9 with TRBJ2-7, with D unclear. This CDR3 has 15 residues. Per the germline V gene, CDR1 is SGDLS and CDR2 is YYNGEE. The V end lost 0 bases, the J end lost 4 bases, and 14 bases lay between the germline ends. CDR3 sequence: CASSVGGADEYEQYF. CDR3 coding DNA: TGTGCCAGCAGCGTAGGAGGAGCTGACGAATACGAGCAGTACTTC. The full variable domain, rest sourced from reference TRBV9 and TRBJ2-7, is DSGVTQTPKHLITATGQRVTLRCSPRSGDLSVYWYQQSLDQGLQFLIQYYNGEERAKGNILERFSAQQFPDLHSELNLSSLELGDSALYFCASSVGGADEYEQYFGPGTRLTVT.

The sample holds one count of this clone. The chain has TRBV2 and TRBJ2-1; TRBD2 might be the D (6 bases). The CDR3 is 14 amino acids. Per germline, CDR1 SNHLY and CDR2 FYNNEI. The V and J ends lost 7 bases and 7 bases respectively, with 17 bases between them. Here the CDR3 reads CASNMEYRENEQFF. For the CDR3, the DNA is TGTGCCAGCAACATGGAGTATCGGGAGAATGAGCAGTTCTTC.

The chain joins TRBV28 to TRBJ1-1, with D uncertain. This CDR3 is 14 amino acids long. Looked up from germline, CDR1 is MDHEN and CDR2 is SYDVKM. V lost 6 bases, J lost 6 bases, and 17 bases lay in between. The CDR3 DNA follows: TGTGCCAGCAGCCCTCCGGGAATCGGACCTGAAGCTTTCTTT. Protein: CASSPPGIGPEAFF.

V and J are TRBV21-1 and TRBJ2-3; the D segment call TRBD2 is taken from the table without a DNA check. TRBV21-1 is listed as a pseudogene. The CDR3 runs 15 residues. CDR3: CASSKPSGTTDTQYF. In nucleotides, the CDR3 is TGTGCCAGCAGCAAACCTAGCGGGACCACAGATACGCAGTATTTT.

CDR3 sequence reads: CASSYSPETYEQYF. CDR3 nucleotide sequence: TGTGCCAGCAGTTACTCCCCGGAGACCTACGAGCAGTACTTC. This chain uses TRBV6-6 with TRBJ2-7, with D uncertain. Germline loops: CDR1 MNHNY, CDR2 SVGAGI (reference sequence). Trimming shortened V by 0 bases and J by 2 bases, and 8 bases separated the two germline ends. This CDR3 contains 14 residues.

The chain joins TRBV6-6 to TRBJ2-1; 7 bases are shared with TRBD2. The CDR3 runs to 16 residues. J was trimmed by 0 bases and V by 0 bases; bases with no gene match: 2. The germline V gene has CDR1 MNHNY and CDR2 SVGAGI (reference sequence). CDR3 protein: CASSYSWEGSYNEQFF. CDR3 DNA sequence: TGTGCCAGCAGTTACTCGTGGGAGGGCTCCTACAATGAGCAGTTCTTC.

V gene TRBV2 combines with J gene TRBJ2-3; perhaps TRBD2 as D (6 bases). Trimming left V 6 bases short and J 2 bases short, with 15 bases between. CDR3 size: 15 residues. Germline-derived CDR1 and CDR2 are SNHLY and FYNNEI. CDR3 nucleotide sequence: TGTGCCAGCAGGCTTCCCGGGACTTACACAGATACGCAGTATTTT. As protein: CASRLPGTYTDTQYF.

V gene TRBV5-1 combines with J gene TRBJ2-1; 8 bases agree with TRBD2. Per germline, CDR1 SGHRS and CDR2 YFSETQ. CDR3 length: 16 residues. The junction had 10 bases not matched to a gene; V was cut back by 4 bases and J by 4 bases. The CDR3 DNA is TGCGCCAGCAGCGGAACTAGCGGACATATTTACAATGAGCAGTTCTTC. Residues: CASSGTSGHIYNEQFF. Together with reference TRBV5-1 and TRBJ2-1, the CDR3 gives the full variable domain: KAGVTQTPRYLIKTRGQQVTLSCSPISGHRSVSWYQQTPGQGLQFLFEYFSETQRNKGNFPGRFSGRQFSNSRSEMNVSTLELGDSALYLCASSGTSGHIYNEQFFGPGTRLTVL.

The table lists this clone with a few counts. CDR3: CASSRTGTSGSYEQYF. CDR3 nucleotides: TGCGCCAGCAGCCGAACCGGGACTAGCGGCTCCTACGAGCAGTACTTC. The chain recombines TRBV5-1 with TRBJ2-7; 11 positions match TRBD2. The junction had 6 bases not matched to a gene; V was cut back by 4 bases and J by 0 bases. This CDR3 region has 16 residues. The germline gives CDR1 SGHRS, CDR2 YFSETQ.

This CDR3 reads CASSVGWDTEAFF. CDR3 nucleotide sequence: TGTGCCAGCAGCGTAGGATGGGACACTGAAGCTTTCTTT. The chain joins TRBV9 to TRBJ1-1, with unresolved D. Trimming removed 0 bases from V and 3 bases from J, with 6 bases in between. This CDR3 comprises 13 residues. Per germline, CDR1 SGDLS and CDR2 YYNGEE.

V gene TRBV27 combines with J gene TRBJ2-7, with 9 nucleotides matching TRBD1. V was clipped by 3 bases and J by 3 bases; unmatched bases: 0. CDR1 and CDR2 from the germline V gene are MNHEY and SMNVEV (reference sequence). This CDR3 spans 13 amino acids. In nucleotides, the CDR3 is TGTGCCAGCAGTTTGACAGGGGGCTACGAGCAGTACTTC. Translation gives CASSLTGGYEQYF.

The chain combines TRBV4-1 with TRBJ1-4; TRBD1 is a possible D gene (5 bases). Trimming left V 3 bases short and J 14 bases short, with 19 bases between. Germline V gene lookup returns CDR1 MGHRA and CDR2 YSYEKL. CDR3 length: 14 amino acids. The CDR3 reads CASSQGRGASGLFF. DNA for the CDR3: TGCGCCAGCAGCCAGGGTAGGGGCGCTTCGGGTCTGTTTTTT.

This clone has a count of ten or more. The chain uses TRBV25-1 and TRBJ1-5; 10 bases match TRBD1. The length of the CDR3 is 15 residues. CDR1 is MGHDK and CDR2 is SYGVNS in the germline V gene. V trimming: 4 bases; J trimming: 2 bases; junction bases outside the gene matches: 2. This CDR3 reads CASSGGTGGNQPQHF. The CDR3 DNA sequence: TGTGCCAGCAGTGGCGGGACAGGGGGCAATCAGCCCCAGCATTTT.

This clone was seen ten or more times. The chain employs TRBV10-3 and TRBJ2-5, with 7 positions matching TRBD1. The trim removed 2 bases at V and 0 bases at J, leaving 15 bases unmatched. This CDR3 is 19 amino acids long. Germline V gives CDR1 ENHRY, CDR2 SYGVKD. This CDR3 reads CAISETTGAGSHDQETQYF. The CDR3 nucleotides are TGTGCCATCAGTGAGACAACAGGGGCCGGGTCGCACGACCAAGAGACCCAGTACTTC.

A few counts support this clone. The CDR3 spells CASSEEGTGPYEQYF. The DNA of the CDR3 is TGTGCCAGCAGTGAAGAAGGGACAGGGCCCTACGAGCAGTACTTC. The V call is TRBV6-1, the J call TRBJ2-7; 9 bases agree with TRBD1. The ends lost 1 base at V and 2 bases at J; junction bases unmatched: 3. The V gene's germline CDR1 is MNHNS and CDR2 SASEGT. The CDR3 has 15 residues.

Concerning this clone: A read error is likely here: a far larger clone is one base away. This sequence joins TRBV6-4 and TRBJ2-2, with D possibly matching TRBD2 (6 bases). The CDR3 length is 13 residues. In germline, CDR1 is MRHNA, CDR2 SNTAGT. CDR3 sequence (DNA): TGTGCCAGCAGTGAAAGGAACACCGGGGGGCTGTTTTTT. This sequence encodes CASSERNTGGLFF.